This TCR beta chain was obtained from a study of vaccination and CD4 T cells after COVID-19. Cultured CD4+ T-cell DNA underwent Oncomine TCR Beta short-read sequencing. One entry per CDR3 protein, called by TCRdb with MiXCR from the PCR reads. The data show 9,000 to 10,000 distinct CDR3 sequences, 30% to 35% seen once. This clonotype turned up a few times. Its specificity is unknown. V shed 1 base and J shed 4 bases, with 19 bases lying between them. The CDR3 sequence is 17 residues long. Germline V gives CDR1 SEHNR, CDR2 FQNEAQ (reference sequence). Documented treatment: approximately 9-day PBMC culture with coronavirus spike peptide pools or control peptides (ViraFEST assay). According to the study, CD4+ T cells from the unexposed donor were gathered ahead of the COVID-19 pandemic (2011-2018).

The sample taken for sequencing was CD4+ T cells from blood, cultured in vitro. The clonotype comes from a human donor in good health. V is TRBV7-9 and J is TRBJ1-1, with a weak D call TRBD1 (5 bases). This CDR3 is CASSLDGLGTGSTEAFF. The DNA of the CDR3 is TGTGCCAGCAGCTTAGATGGTTTAGGGACGGGGAGCACTGAAGCTTTCTTT.